Presented here are 5 T cell receptor beta chains from one specimen sequenced in a study of identical twins. MiXCR, run by TCRdb on the 5' RACE reads, gives a single entry per CDR3 protein. The top ten hold around 0.5% of the sample, which has 500,000 to 550,000 distinct CDR3 sequences, about a fifth seen once. The same sample was also studied in work on yellow fever vaccine responses in identical twins.

Sequencing used CD4+ T cells sorted from blood. Receptors were obtained from a woman between 18 and 29 years old in good health.

This clonotype has a handful of counts. This chain links TRBV6-1 with TRBJ1-4; possibly TRBD1 for D (6 bases). The CDR3 spans 16 residues. V was pared by 6 bases and J by 0 bases, with 14 bases between. The germline CDR1 and CDR2 sequences are MNHNS and SASEGT. In DNA form, the CDR3 reads TGTGCCAGCAGCCGGGACACCTTAGCAACTAATGAAAAACTGTTTTTT. Translation gives CASSRDTLATNEKLFF.

The rearrangement joins TRBV28 to TRBJ2-7; TRBD2 agrees at 9 bases. The CDR3 totals 15 residues. V was pared by 2 bases and J by 2 bases, with 4 bases of the junction left unmatched. CDR1 is MDHEN, CDR2 SYDVKM, per germline. In DNA form, the CDR3 reads TGTGCCAGCAGTTTAGGACTAGCGAAGCCCTACGAGCAGTACTTC. This sequence encodes CASSLGLAKPYEQYF.

The rearrangement joins TRBV27 to TRBJ2-2, with 16 bases lining up with TRBD2. Germline trimming cut 6 bases from V and 7 bases from J; bases unmatched to any gene: 8. The CDR3 spans 17 residues. Germline CDR1 and CDR2: MNHEY and SMNVEV (reference sequence). The DNA for the CDR3 is TGTGCCAGCAGAGCGGGACTAGCGGGAGGGATTGGCGGGGAGCTGTTTTTT. Translation gives CASRAGLAGGIGGELFF.

The genes are TRBV2 and TRBJ1-1; no clear D gene. CDR3 length equals 12 residues. CDR1 SNHLY and CDR2 FYNNEI come from the germline V gene. For the CDR3, the DNA is TGTGCTGTCCGCCGGGCTGCCACTGAAGCTTTCTTT. It specifies CAVRRAATEAFF.

V and J are TRBV12-3 or TRBV12-4 and TRBJ2-7; TRBD2 is a possible D gene (5 bases). Trimming cost V 3 bases and J 0 bases, with 12 bases left between them. The CDR3 is 15 residues long. The DNA of the CDR3 is TGTGCCAGCAGTTTGGCGGGTTATGGCTCCTACGAGCAGTACTTC. It translates to CASSLAGYGSYEQYF.